This entry features one T cell receptor (beta chain) sequence. The record originates from a study of T cells after posttransplantation cyclophosphamide. Some clones are missing from TCRdb's copy, which holds only in-frame ones; the method was immunoSEQ multiplex PCR. The sample records roughly 49,000 clones, about 86% being singletons. The specimen was PBMCs. This TCR derives from a man aged 30 to 45 with a blood cancer, CMV-positive, and with a related stem cell donor.

CDR3 in DNA: TGCAGTGCCCGAGGGTTGGGGACTTTCTTT. It specifies CSARGLGTFF. The chain combines TRBV20-1 with TRBJ1-1; D gene ambiguous. The CDR3 loop spans 10 amino acids. Trimming stripped 6 bases from V and 12 bases from J, with 14 bases between. The germline CDR1 and CDR2 sequences are DFQATT and SNEGSKA (reference sequence).